These T cell receptor beta chains were read from a single sample in a study of blood T cell repertoires in COVID-19. The table came from immunoSEQ multiplex PCR; TCRdb's copy has only in-frame clones and leaves some out. Among 25,000 to 30,000 clones listed, roughly 83% were seen once. What was sequenced was peripheral blood. All receptors come from a human donor in a cohort sampled during active COVID-19. The CDR3 runs from the conserved cysteine through the conserved F or W. A D gene is named only where the DNA matches it firmly. Only some rows state a clone size, as once, few, many or a class for expanded clones.

V,D,J,size,DNA,CDR3
TRBV4-3,TRBD2,TRBJ2-5,NA,TGCGCCAGCAGCCAACAAATCCTAGCGGGAGGTTCAGAGACCCAGTACTTC,CASSQQILAGGSETQYF
TRBV5-1,TRBD1,TRBJ1-3,NA,TGCGCCAGCAGCTCACAGGACAGGGGTGACACCATATATTTT,CASSSQDRGDTIYF
TRBV7-2,TRBD1,TRBJ2-7,few,TGTGCCAGCAGCTCCACGGGACAGGGCTACGAGCAGTACTTC,CASSSTGQGYEQYF
TRBV6-5,NA,TRBJ2-3,NA,TGTGCCAGCAGTACCGGGGGGCGACGAGATACGCAGTATTTT,CASSTGGRRDTQYF
TRBV5-1,TRBD2,TRBJ2-7,NA,TGCGCCAGCAGCTTGGGGGAGGGTCGGCAGTACTTC,CASSLGEGRQYF
TRBV12-3/TRBV12-4,NA,TRBJ2-6,few,TGTGCCACGTCTGTCTCTGGGGCCAACGTCCTGACTTTC,CATSVSGANVLTF
TRBV7-2,TRBD2,TRBJ2-3,NA,TGTGCCAGCAGCTTGGGTATGGGGGAGGGGGATACGCAGTATTTT,CASSLGMGEGDTQYF
TRBV28,TRBD1,TRBJ1-1,NA,TGTGCCAGCAGCGAAGGGACAGGGAACACTGAAGCTTTCTTT,CASSEGTGNTEAFF
TRBV24-1,NA,TRBJ1-5,NA,TGTGCCACCAGTGACTCCGACGGGAATCAGCCCCAGCATTTT,CATSDSDGNQPQHF
TRBV7-2,TRBD2,TRBJ2-3,NA,TGTGCCAGCAGCTTAGTCCCTAGCGGGGGGGCCTTACAGACAGATACGCAGTATTTT,CASSLVPSGGALQTDTQYF
TRBV15,TRBD1,TRBJ2-5,NA,TGTGCCACCAACGACAGGGTGCAAGAGACCCAGTACTTC,CATNDRVQETQYF
TRBV29-1,NA,TRBJ1-1,NA,TGCAGCGTTGAAATACCCCCGAGAGGCACTGAAGCTTTCTTT,CSVEIPPRGTEAFF
TRBV5-1,NA,TRBJ2-3,NA,TGCGCCAGCAGCGACCCTAGCGAAGATACGCAGTATTTT,CASSDPSEDTQYF
TRBV2,TRBD1,TRBJ1-5,NA,TGTGCCAGCAGGGAACCGGGACAGCACAATCAGCCCCAGCATTTT,CASREPGQHNQPQHF
TRBV6-5,NA,TRBJ1-1,NA,TGTGCCAGCAGTTACTCGGTACAGGGAATGACTGAAGCTTTCTTT,CASSYSVQGMTEAFF
TRBV29-1,NA,TRBJ1-5,NA,TGCAGCGTTAGGTCAGGTAGTAGCAATCAGCCCCAGCATTTT,CSVRSGSSNQPQHF
TRBV28,NA,TRBJ1-2,NA,TGTGCCAGCAGTTCAACAGGGAGAGGGAACTATGGCTACACCTTC,CASSSTGRGNYGYTF
TRBV25-1,NA,TRBJ1-2,NA,TGTGCCAGCAGTGCAGGGCTCTATGGCTACACCTTC,CASSAGLYGYTF
TRBV27,TRBD2,TRBJ2-1,NA,TGTGCCAGCAGTTTTGGGCTAGCGGCCTACAATGAGCAGTTCTTC,CASSFGLAAYNEQFF
TRBV7-9,TRBD1,TRBJ2-5,NA,TGTGCCAGCAGCTTATACAGGGGGGAAGAGACCCAGTACTTC,CASSLYRGEETQYF
TRBV2,TRBD2,TRBJ2-2,once,TGTGCCAGCACCTTACAAGCGGGAGAACTGACCGGGGAGCTGTTTTTT,CASTLQAGELTGELFF
TRBV5-5,TRBD2,TRBJ2-1,NA,TGTGCCAGCAGCTTGGAGGTAATGAGCGGGGGGAGCTCCTACAATGAGCAGTTCTTC,CASSLEVMSGGSSYNEQFF
TRBV7-2,NA,TRBJ1-6,NA,TGTGCCAGCAGCTCCCAGGGGCAGTATAATTCACCCCTCCACTTT,CASSSQGQYNSPLHF
TRBV7-9,TRBD2,TRBJ2-7,NA,TGTGCCAGCAGCCTCCCCGGGAGGGAGCAGTACTTC,CASSLPGREQYF
TRBV5-1,TRBD2,TRBJ2-1,once,TGCGCCAGCAGCTTGGCTATCTTAGGGACTAGCGGCTACAATGAGCAGTTCTTC,CASSLAILGTSGYNEQFF
TRBV1,NA,TRBJ2-5,NA,TGCACCAGCAGCCAAGTGGGGGGGACGGGAGAGACCCAGTACTTC,CTSSQVGGTGETQYF
TRBV3-1/TRBV3-2,TRBD2,TRBJ2-5,NA,TGTGCCAGCAGCCAGGGACTAGCGGGGGGGATAGAGACCCAGTACTTC,CASSQGLAGGIETQYF
TRBV6-5,NA,TRBJ2-1,once,TGTGCCAGCAGTTACATCCCAAGGGGTGACAACAATGAGCAGTTCTTC,CASSYIPRGDNNEQFF
TRBV4-2,TRBD1,TRBJ1-1,NA,TGTGCCAGCAGCCTCCTGGACAGGGACACTGAAGCTTTCTTT,CASSLLDRDTEAFF
TRBV4-2,NA,TRBJ1-2,NA,TGTGCCAGCAGCCATACCGACAGCTCCTATGGCTACACCTTC,CASSHTDSSYGYTF
TRBV19,NA,TRBJ1-2,few,TGTGCCAGTAGTATAAGGTCCCCCCAGGGCCAAGGCTACACCTTC,CASSIRSPQGQGYTF
TRBV19,NA,TRBJ2-2,NA,TGTGCCAGTAGTCGGGGCACCGGGGAGCTGTTTTTT,CASSRGTGELFF
TRBV27,TRBD1,TRBJ1-2,NA,TGTGCCAGCAGTTTTGCCGGGACAGGTACTTCCAGGGGGGATGGCTACACCTTC,CASSFAGTGTSRGDGYTF
TRBV2,TRBD2,TRBJ2-3,NA,TGTGCCAGCAGTGAAGCGCTTATAGCGGGGAATACAGATACGCAGTATTTT,CASSEALIAGNTDTQYF
TRBV2,NA,TRBJ1-5,NA,TGTGCCAGCAGTGAAAATGCGGCAGCCACCCTTTTAGCCCAGCATTTT,CASSENAAATLLAQHF
TRBV9,NA,TRBJ2-7,few,TGTGCCAGCAGCTCTGACGGAGGAGGGATAGCAAACGAGCAGTACTTC,CASSSDGGGIANEQYF
TRBV5-8,NA,TRBJ1-6,NA,TGTGCCAGCAGTCAACTAGGGTCACCCCTCCACTTT,CASSQLGSPLHF
TRBV6-5,TRBD1,TRBJ2-1,NA,TGTGCCAGCATGGGACAGGGGGGTAACGAGCAGTTCTTC,CASMGQGGNEQFF
TRBV27,TRBD1,TRBJ1-2,NA,TGTGCCAGCAGTCCACAGCCGGACAGGAGCTATGGCTACACCTTC,CASSPQPDRSYGYTF
TRBV30,NA,TRBJ2-1,NA,TGTGCCTGGAGTGAACTAGCCGTTTACAATGAGCAGTTCTTC,CAWSELAVYNEQFF
TRBV12-3/TRBV12-4,NA,TRBJ2-7,NA,TGTGCCAGCTCGCCCACAGGGAATAGGGAGCAGTACTTC,CASSPTGNREQYF
TRBV29-1,NA,TRBJ1-1,NA,TGCAGCGTAGTGGACAGTCCGGGGGCTTTCTTT,CSVVDSPGAFF
TRBV5-6,TRBD2,TRBJ2-1,NA,TGTGCCAGCAGCTCCACCACTAGCGGGAGGCCCAATGAGCAGTTCTTC,CASSSTTSGRPNEQFF
TRBV18,TRBD1,TRBJ1-1,NA,TGTGCCAGCTCACCGCAAGAGGGGGCGGGTGAAGCTTTCTTT,CASSPQEGAGEAFF
TRBV6-2/TRBV6-3,TRBD1,TRBJ2-7,NA,TGTGCCAGCAGTTACCCGCGTCAGGGGGAATTCTTCTACGAGCAGTACTTC,CASSYPRQGEFFYEQYF
TRBV4-1,NA,TRBJ2-1,NA,TGCGCCAGCAGCCAAGGTATCGGGGCGGGAAGCTCCTACAATGAGCAGTTCTTC,CASSQGIGAGSSYNEQFF
TRBV4-3,TRBD2,TRBJ2-1,NA,TGCGCCAGCAGCCAACCGCTAGCGGGGTCGGGGGGTTACAATGAGCAGTTCTTC,CASSQPLAGSGGYNEQFF
TRBV9,NA,TRBJ2-1,NA,TGTGCCAGCAGCTCAACAGGGAGATCACACAATGAGCAGTTCTTC,CASSSTGRSHNEQFF
TRBV29-1,TRBD1,TRBJ1-2,few,TGCAGCGTTGAAGAGGGACAGGGGGGTGGCTACACCTTC,CSVEEGQGGGYTF
TRBV29-1,TRBD1,TRBJ2-1,NA,TGCAGCGTCCTCTTCCGGGACAGCTCCTACAATGAGCAGTTCTTC,CSVLFRDSSYNEQFF